One and the same sample provided the 2 T cell receptor beta chains below, sequenced in a study of T-cell memory formation after mild COVID-19. TCRdb re-analysed the 5' RACE reads in MiXCR, keeping a single row per CDR3 protein. Here the sample spans approximately 150,000 distinct CDR3 sequences, 15% to 20% being singletons. Input material: PBMCs or a T cell subset sorted from them (not recorded which). The receptors were gathered from an adult woman who had mild COVID-19 (a few samples of this study predate the infection). Cell type and time point are not known.

The V gene is TRBV20-1, the J gene TRBJ2-3; TRBD1 might be the D (6 bases). The V and J ends lost 5 bases and 2 bases respectively, with 14 bases between them. Looked up from germline, CDR1 is DFQATT and CDR2 is SNEGSKA (reference sequence). The CDR3 extends over 14 amino acids. The CDR3 DNA sequence: TGCAGTGCTGCCGACAGGTCGGCCACAGATACGCAGTATTTT. Its protein is CSAADRSATDTQYF.

The gene calls are TRBV12-3 or TRBV12-4 and TRBJ2-7; D may be TRBD1 or TRBD2 (5 bases each). Deletions cut 3 bases from V and 4 bases from J, with 13 bases between. This CDR3 has 14 amino acids. In nucleotides, the CDR3 is TGTGCCAGCAGTTTCTCGCACAGGAGGTACGAGCAGTACTTC. This sequence encodes CASSFSHRRYEQYF.